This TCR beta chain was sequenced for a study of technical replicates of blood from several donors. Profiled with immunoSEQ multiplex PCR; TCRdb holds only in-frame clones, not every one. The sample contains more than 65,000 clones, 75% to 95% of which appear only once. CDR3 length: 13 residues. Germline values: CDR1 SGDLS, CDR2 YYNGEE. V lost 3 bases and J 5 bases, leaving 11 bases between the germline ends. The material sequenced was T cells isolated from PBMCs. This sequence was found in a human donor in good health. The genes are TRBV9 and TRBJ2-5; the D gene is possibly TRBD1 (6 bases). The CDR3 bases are TGTGCCAGCAGCGGCACAGGGATTGAGACCCAGTACTTC. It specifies CASSGTGIETQYF.